This T cell receptor beta chain was captured in a study of beta chain features in type 1 diabetes. Study-wide results and caveats: Shortening that was moderate but significant affected the TCRB CDR3s of Type 1 diabetes patients in all four CD4+ subsets. The VDJ junctions of type 1 diabetes patients carried fewer insertions and more deletions.

Expressed TCRB transcripts were sequenced, since all the RNA that had been isolated was reverse transcribed. Generated by immunoSEQ multiplex PCR, the TCRdb table keeps only in-frame clones and is missing some. The repertoire holds 310,000 or so clones, 7% to 10% seen once, with around 1% in the top ten. This clone was picked up many times. Its target is not known. The CDR3 runs to 15 residues. Germline CDR1 is WNHNN and CDR2 is SYGVQD (reference sequence). Trimming cost V 6 bases and J 1 base; bases outside gene matches: 8. Sequencing used central memory CD4+ T cells from blood. This clonotype was sampled from a man aged 25-45 years with type 1 diabetes. V and J are TRBV10-1 and TRBJ2-5; TRBD2 agrees at 7 bases. CDR3 bases: TGCGCCAGCAGCGGACTGCGGGGGACCCAAGAGACCCAGTACTTC. Protein product: CASSGLRGTQETQYF.